This T cell receptor (beta chain) stems from a study of T cells in Graves' hyperthyroidism and ophthalmopathy. Regarding the study as a whole: Among clonotypes expanded in thyroid above 0.001, most were also found in blood. The authors' 13 V-J model separated ophthalmopathy from stable hyperthyroidism.

Stability of Graves' hyperthyroidism was defined as absent ophthalmopathy progression within 18 months. On this clonotype: What it binds is unknown.

Amplification of TCR beta CDR3 regions used RNA as the template. The TCR CDR3 was amplified in a first-round RT-PCR using the HTBI primer set. TCRdb reprocessed the multiplex PCR reads via MiXCR and lists one record per CDR3 protein. Seen here are a few hundred thousand distinct CDR3 sequences, around 20% observed once, and the top ten hold about 26%. The CDR3 extends over 13 amino acids. Per germline, CDR1 DFQATT and CDR2 SNEGSKA (reference sequence). Trimming at V came to 5 bases and at J to 4 bases, leaving 4 bases not matched to a gene. Sequencing input: blood. This chain links TRBV20-1 with TRBJ1-1, with 10 bases aligning to TRBD1. The clonotype was recovered from a young man with Graves' hyperthyroidism. CDR3 region: CSARTGGSTEAFF. CDR3 DNA: TGCAGTGCTCGGACAGGGGGGAGCACTGAAGCTTTCTTT.